This TCR beta chain was sequenced for a study of blood T cell repertoires in COVID-19. Study as a whole: Samples came from the United States, Italy and Spain, spanning acute and convalescent COVID-19. The cDNA or gDNA used as material had been derived from T cells, B-cell-depleted T cells, or PBMCs.

In the source study's methods: It was from reference gene primer amplification that nucleated cell counts were estimated. Using immunoSEQ multiplex PCR, the repertoire was profiled, and TCRdb retains in-frame clones only, with some absent. V and J calls and clone size are copied from that table; D and trimming were computed from the DNA. This repertoire shows approximately 150,000 clones, about 89% found once; its top ten account for more than 15%. V trimming: 6 bases; J trimming: 0 bases; junction bases outside the gene matches: 12. Germline V CDR1 and CDR2: SNHLY, FYNNEI. The CDR3 runs to 17 residues.

The chain is built from TRBV2 and TRBJ1-1; TRBD1 matches at 8 bases. The clonotype comes from a man aged 45-65 years with active or convalescent COVID-19. The sequencing input was peripheral blood. In nucleotides, the CDR3 is TGTGCCAGCAGGCCCGCCGGGACAGGTAGAATGAACACTGAAGCTTTCTTT. Translation: CASRPAGTGRMNTEAFF.